One and the same sample provided the 4 T cell receptor beta chains below, sequenced in a study of blood T cell repertoires in COVID-19 (dated by TCRdb to 2019 to 2021). Library method: the immunoSEQ multiplex PCR assay. This is the immuneACCESS table as TCRdb keeps it, with only in-frame sequences that have V and J called. A part of the clones is gone; compared with another copy, unresolved V genes explain less than half, and the rest is unexplained. The sample yields about 380,000 clones; around 87% were counted once. The top ten constitute under 1.5% of the sample. The sequencing sample was made of PBMCs or T cells enriched from blood (not recorded which). Receptors originate from a man aged 30 to 39 who had recovered from COVID-19.

The V and J genes are TRBV15 and TRBJ2-5; maybe TRBD1 (5 bases). CDR1 and CDR2 (germline): LNHNV, YYDKDF (reference sequence). The CDR3 is 13 amino acids. V was pared by 6 bases and J by 5 bases, with 13 bases between. The CDR3 DNA reads TGTGCCACCAGGGAAGGGGCTCTGGAGACCCAGTACTTC. The encoded protein is CATREGALETQYF.

The CDR3 is CASSLGGVAEAFF. The CDR3, as DNA: TGTGCCAGCAGCTTAGGCGGTGTCGCTGAAGCTTTCTTT. This chain joins TRBV7-8 and TRBJ1-1; no clear D gene. Germline CDR1 SGHVS, CDR2 FQNEAQ. The CDR3 has 13 amino acids. Between the trimmed V and J ends, which lost 1 base and 6 bases, there was a span of 9 bases.

The CDR3 nucleotides read TGTGCCAGCTCACCGGACAGGACACCTAACTATGGCTACACCTTC. Translated, it gives CASSPDRTPNYGYTF. J is TRBJ1-2 and V is TRBV18; 7 nucleotides match TRBD1. Germline V gives CDR1 KGHSH, CDR2 LQKENI. This CDR3 has 15 residues. V dropped 3 bases and J dropped 0; count of bases not matched to a gene: 4.

This rearrangement joins TRBV12-5 to TRBJ2-1; possible D gene TRBD2, 5 bases. The CDR3 length is 19 residues. V lost 2 bases and J 0 bases, leaving 20 bases between the germline ends. Per the germline V gene, CDR1 is LGHNT and CDR2 is FRNRAP. DNA for the CDR3: TGTGCTAGTGGTTTGTACCCCCGGGGTCGACCGAGCTCCTACAATGAGCAGTTCTTC. Translation: CASGLYPRGRPSSYNEQFF.